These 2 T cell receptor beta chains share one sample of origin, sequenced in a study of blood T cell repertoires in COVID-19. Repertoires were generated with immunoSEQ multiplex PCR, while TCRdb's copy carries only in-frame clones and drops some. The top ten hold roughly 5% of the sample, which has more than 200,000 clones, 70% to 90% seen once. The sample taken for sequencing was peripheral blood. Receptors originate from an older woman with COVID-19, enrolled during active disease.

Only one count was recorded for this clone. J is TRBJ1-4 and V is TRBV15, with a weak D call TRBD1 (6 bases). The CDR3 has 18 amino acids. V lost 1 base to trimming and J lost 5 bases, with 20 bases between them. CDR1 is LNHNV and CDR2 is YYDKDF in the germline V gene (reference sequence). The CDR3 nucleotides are TGTGCCACCAGCAGAGCCCCGACAGGCGGTGGGGGCAATGAAAAACTGTTTTTT. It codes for CATSRAPTGGGGNEKLFF.

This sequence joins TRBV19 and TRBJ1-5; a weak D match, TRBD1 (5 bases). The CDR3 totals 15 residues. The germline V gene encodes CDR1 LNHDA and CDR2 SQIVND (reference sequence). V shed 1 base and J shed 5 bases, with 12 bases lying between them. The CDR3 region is CASSIVGPTDQPQHF. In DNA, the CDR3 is TGTGCCAGTAGTATAGTGGGGCCCACGGATCAGCCCCAGCATTTT.